This T cell receptor (beta chain) was profiled in a study of shared clonotypes between healthy human individuals. Study-level information: The cohort comprised a couple of women and a few men. Their ages spanned 18 to 49 years.

CDR1 is SGHRS, CDR2 YFSETQ, per germline. Deletions cut 1 base from V and 2 bases from J, with 10 bases between. The CDR3 runs 14 residues. This table comes from immunoSEQ multiplex PCR, and its TCRdb copy is limited to in-frame clones, with some not included. There are 2 million to 2.5 million clones in the sample; more than 85% occur only once, and around 0.4% lies in the top ten. Investigators divided CD4+ cells into CD45RA+ naive and CD45RA-negative memory subsets. The sample consisted of naive CD4+ T cells from PBMCs. Regarding subset: CD45RA+ positively selected. The clonotype originates from a man in his late teens or twenties in good health. Some clones in this sample may be carry-over from other donors' samples. The chain couples TRBV5-1 to TRBJ2-7; D remains ambiguous. The DNA for the CDR3 is TGCGCCAGCAGCTTGCAGGTTTTAACCTACGAGCAGTACTTC. Translation: CASSLQVLTYEQYF.